One T cell receptor (beta chain) is described in this entry. What it recognizes is unknown. The CDR3 has 16 residues. CDR1 is MDHEN and CDR2 is SYDVKM in the germline V gene. With 5 bases clipped from V and 1 base from J, the junction kept 8 bases outside the gene matches. Preparation methods for the bulk TCR libraries were those previously described, with listed TCR primers. TCRdb itself ran the PCR reads through MiXCR, one entry per CDR3 protein. The sample yields about half a million distinct CDR3 sequences, about a quarter seen once. Source material for naive CD8 libraries was roughly 20,000 to 1,100,000 sorted cells, with 10%, 30% or 50% RNA. The record originates from a study of molecular identifiers for immune sequencing clone quantification. The overall study: RNA, taken in replicates from around 18,000 or 91,000 naive CD8 cells, was split five ways, with four sequenced.

The study's findings and limits: Clonotypes topping 20 RNA copies carried over 97% of effector molecules but under 1% of naive ones.

This TCR came from a human donor in good health. Some libraries in this study had Jurkat cell RNA spiked in. The V and J genes are TRBV28 and TRBJ2-5, with TRBD2 identical over 9 bases. The sequenced sample consisted of naive CD8+ T cells from blood, with Jurkat cell RNA spiked in. Noted subset: FACS-sorted CD8+CD4-CCR7+CD45RA+ naive T cells. The CDR3, as DNA: TGTGCCAGCAGTATATATAGCGGGAGTGCCCAAGAGACCCAGTACTTC. It encodes CASSIYSGSAQETQYF.